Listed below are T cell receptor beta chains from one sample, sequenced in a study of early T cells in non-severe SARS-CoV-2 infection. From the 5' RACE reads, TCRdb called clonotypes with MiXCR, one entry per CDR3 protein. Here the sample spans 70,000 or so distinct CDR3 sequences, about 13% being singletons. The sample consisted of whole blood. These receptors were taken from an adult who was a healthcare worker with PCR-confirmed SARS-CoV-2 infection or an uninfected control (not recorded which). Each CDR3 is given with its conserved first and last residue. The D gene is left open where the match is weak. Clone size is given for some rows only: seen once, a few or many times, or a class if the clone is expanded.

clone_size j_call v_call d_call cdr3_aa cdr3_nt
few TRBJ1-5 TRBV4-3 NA CASSQTRGRNQPQHF TGCGCCAGCAGCCAAACCAGGGGACGAAATCAGCCCCAGCATTTT
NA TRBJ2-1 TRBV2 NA CASTPVDSDSSEQFF TGTGCCAGCACTCCCGTCGACAGCGACTCTAGTGAGCAGTTCTTC
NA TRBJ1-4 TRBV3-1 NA CASSRGFSTNEKLFF TGTGCCAGCAGCCGAGGGTTCTCAACTAATGAAAAACTGTTTTTT
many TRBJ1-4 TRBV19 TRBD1 CASSIAGTAEKLFF TGTGCCAGTAGTATAGCCGGGACAGCCGAAAAACTGTTTTTT
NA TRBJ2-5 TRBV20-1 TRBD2 CSARVAGEGRETQYF TGCAGTGCTAGGGTTGCGGGGGAGGGAAGAGAGACCCAGTACTTC
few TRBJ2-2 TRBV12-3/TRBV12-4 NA CASTSPGGRVNPGELFF TGTGCCAGCACTTCCCCCGGGGGCAGGGTGAATCCCGGGGAGCTGTTTTTT
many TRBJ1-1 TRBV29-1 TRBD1 CSVDDRGTEAFF TGCAGCGTCGATGACAGGGGCACTGAAGCTTTCTTT
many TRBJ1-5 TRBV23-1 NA CASTLLHGGSNQPQHF TGCGCCAGCACCCTTTTACATGGGGGTAGCAATCAGCCCCAGCATTTT
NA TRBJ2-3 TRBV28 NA CASSADRITQYF TGTGCCAGCTCAGCTGACAGGATTACGCAGTATTTT
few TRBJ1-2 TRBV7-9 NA CASSFAGVNYGYTF TGTGCCAGCAGCTTTGCAGGGGTTAACTATGGCTACACCTTC
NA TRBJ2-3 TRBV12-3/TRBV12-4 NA CASSLVGVADTQYF TGTGCCAGCAGTTTAGTGGGTGTCGCAGATACGCAGTATTTT
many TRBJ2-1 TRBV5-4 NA CASSPGSSRGPIYEQFF TGTGCCAGCAGCCCAGGGTCGTCCCGGGGGCCTATCTATGAGCAGTTCTTC
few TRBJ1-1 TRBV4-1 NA CASSQEPASQREAFF TGCGCCAGCAGCCAAGAACCAGCTAGCCAGAGAGAAGCTTTCTTT
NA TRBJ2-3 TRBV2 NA CASSVRTSDTQYF TGTGCCAGCAGCGTCCGGACCTCAGATACGCAGTATTTT
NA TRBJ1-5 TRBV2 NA CASSADRSTQPQHF TGTGCCAGCAGTGCCGACAGGAGCACTCAGCCCCAGCATTTT
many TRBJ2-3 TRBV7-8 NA CASSLSGIGTDTQYF TGTGCCAGCAGCTTGTCAGGGATCGGCACAGATACGCAGTATTTT
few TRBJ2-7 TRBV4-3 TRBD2 CASSQGAGGGEQYF TGCGCCAGCAGCCAGGGAGCCGGGGGGGGCGAGCAGTACTTC
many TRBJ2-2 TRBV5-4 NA CASSLERSELFF TGTGCCAGCAGCTTGGAAAGGTCGGAGCTGTTTTTT
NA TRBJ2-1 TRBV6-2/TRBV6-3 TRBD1 CASRGTGTGRNEQFF TGTGCCAGCAGGGGTACCGGGACAGGGAGGAATGAGCAGTTCTTC
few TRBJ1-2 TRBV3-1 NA CASSQDLGANANYGYTF TGTGCCAGCAGCCAAGATCTAGGGGCCAACGCTAACTATGGCTACACCTTC